The T cell receptor (beta chain) under discussion was sequenced for a study of cytomegalovirus exposure and HLA in healthy donors. Researchers ran the PCR with 60 Vbeta and 13 Jbeta primers. Clones were read by immunoSEQ multiplex PCR, and TCRdb kept only the in-frame ones, dropping some. The repertoire holds 250,000 to 300,000 clones, with around 90% as singletons. CDR1 and CDR2 from the germline V gene are SGHNT and YYREEE (reference sequence). V was cut by 6 bases and J by 6 bases, with 9 bases left in between. The CDR3 runs to 12 residues. Material: PBMCs. V gene TRBV5-4 combines with J gene TRBJ2-2; TRBD2 is a possible D gene (7 bases). This clonotype was obtained from a girl aged 2 to 10 in good health and CMV-seronegative. The CDR3 bases are TGTGCCAGCATCGGGGGGCCCGGGGAGCTGTTTTTT. Encoded protein: CASIGGPGELFF.